The rows below give T cell receptor beta chains drawn from one sample of a study of a mutant IDH1 vaccine in newly diagnosed glioma. The method was immunoSEQ multiplex PCR; TCRdb's version includes in-frame clones alone and lacks a portion of them. The sample holds about 51,000 clones; 65% to 80% are singletons and the top ten take less than 2%. This specimen was PBMCs, taken from a glioma patient treated with radiotherapy, temozolomide or both. These receptors were collected from a woman aged 40 to 49 with glioma. CDR3s include the opening cysteine and the closing phenylalanine or tryptophan. Fields, in order: clone size, D gene, V gene, J gene, CDR3 protein, CDR3 DNA. D genes are given only for firm matches. Not every row has a clone size; where given, it reads once, few, many or a size class.

NA	NA	TRBV10-3	TRBJ2-7	CAISDPPYEQYF	TGTGCCATCAGTGACCCTCCCTACGAGCAGTACTTC
once	TRBD2	TRBV4-1	TRBJ2-1	CASSQRITGGPYEQFF	TGCGCCAGCAGCCAACGCATAACGGGGGGGCCGTATGAGCAGTTCTTC
NA	NA	TRBV20-1	TRBJ1-3	CSAGTGNTIYF	TGCAGTGCCGGGACGGGAAACACCATATATTTT
NA	TRBD1	TRBV9	TRBJ1-6	CASRPGQGNNSPLHF	TGTGCCAGCAGGCCGGGACAGGGTAATAATTCACCCCTCCACTTT
NA	NA	TRBV30	TRBJ1-2	CAWSSDRTNYGYTF	TGTGCCTGGAGTTCAGACCGGACAAACTATGGCTACACCTTC
NA	TRBD1	TRBV2	TRBJ1-1	CASSGYRGLIVKNTEAFF	TGTGCCAGCAGTGGATATAGGGGGCTCATCGTTAAGAACACTGAAGCTTTCTTT
NA	TRBD2	TRBV5-4	TRBJ2-5	CASSLGGGGETQYF	TGTGCCAGCAGCTTGGGAGGCGGGGGAGAGACCCAGTACTTC
NA	NA	TRBV7-9	TRBJ1-2	CASSDRGRADGYTF	TGTGCCAGCAGCGATCGAGGCAGGGCGGATGGCTACACCTTC
NA	NA	TRBV2	TRBJ1-1	CASSEEGNTEAFF	TGTGCCAGCAGTGAGGAGGGTAACACTGAAGCTTTCTTT
NA	TRBD1	TRBV27	TRBJ2-5	CASSRGQVRETQYF	TGTGCCAGCAGCCGAGGACAGGTTCGGGAGACCCAGTACTTC
NA	NA	TRBV2	TRBJ2-5	CASSVRQTLETQYF	TGTGCCAGCAGTGTGCGGCAGACACTGGAGACCCAGTACTTC
NA	NA	TRBV19	TRBJ1-5	CASRMLAEVGQPQHF	TGTGCCAGTAGAATGTTAGCGGAGGTTGGACAGCCCCAGCATTTT
NA	TRBD1	TRBV10-3	TRBJ1-1	CAISDPRGQAEAFF	TGTGCCATCAGCGACCCCAGGGGGCAAGCTGAAGCTTTCTTT
NA	NA	TRBV5-6	TRBJ1-1	CASSSGPNTEAFF	TGTGCCAGCAGCTCGGGGCCGAACACTGAAGCTTTCTTT
NA	NA	TRBV7-9	TRBJ1-2	CASSLGLSGDGYTF	TGTGCCAGCAGCCTAGGCCTATCAGGGGACGGCTACACCTTC
NA	NA	TRBV2	TRBJ2-2	CASMRASSPGELFF	TGTGCCAGCATGCGGGCTAGTAGTCCTGGGGAGCTGTTTTTT
once	NA	TRBV15	TRBJ1-1	CATSRDRAVGKENF	TGTGCCACCAGCAGAGATCGGGCGGTAGGGAAGGAGAACTTT
NA	TRBD1	TRBV9	TRBJ1-1	CASSVVGQGATEAFF	TGTGCCAGCAGCGTAGTGGGACAGGGAGCGACTGAAGCTTTCTTT
NA	NA	TRBV4-1	TRBJ1-2	CASSSRVNSANYGYTF	TGCGCCAGCAGCTCCCGGGTGAACTCAGCTAACTATGGCTACACCTTC
NA	TRBD1	TRBV10-3	TRBJ2-5	CAISKGQGVGETQYF	TGTGCCATCAGCAAGGGACAGGGGGTGGGGGAGACCCAGTACTTC
NA	NA	TRBV5-4	TRBJ2-5	CASSLEVGVLAQYF	TGTGCCAGCAGCTTGGAAGTGGGGGTTCTAGCCCAGTACTTC